A single sample gave rise to the 8 T cell receptor beta chains below, sequenced in a study of blood T cell repertoires in COVID-19. Sequencing was performed with immunoSEQ multiplex PCR; in TCRdb, only in-frame clones are kept and a portion is missing. The profile shows more than 350,000 clones, approximately 87% of them singletons. Material for sequencing was PBMCs or T cells enriched from blood (not recorded which). The receptors shown here come from a woman aged 45-65 years who had recovered from COVID-19.

V and J are TRBV9 and TRBJ1-2, with no clear D. The germline V gene encodes CDR1 SGDLS and CDR2 YYNGEE. Trimming took off 2 bases at V and 4 bases at J, with 6 bases between the two ends. CDR3 length equals 12 residues. CDR3 DNA: TGTGCCAGCAGCGTTTCGGGCTATGGCTACACCTTC. Its translation is CASSVSGYGYTF.

The CDR3 spells CASRAPQGGTFF. For the CDR3, the DNA is TGTGCCAGCAGGGCTCCACAGGGGGGGACTTTCTTT. The gene calls are TRBV6-5 and TRBJ1-1; TRBD1 matches at 8 bases. After removal of 6 bases from V and 12 bases from J, the junction contained 9 bases not matched to a gene. This CDR3 is 12 amino acids long. Germline V gene data show CDR1 as MNHEY and CDR2 as SVGAGI.

V usage is TRBV28 and J usage is TRBJ2-7; weak D call: TRBD2 (6 bases). Trimming took off 6 bases at V and 1 base at J, with 16 bases between the two ends. The CDR3 loop spans 15 amino acids. Germline V gene sequence: CDR1 MDHEN, CDR2 SYDVKM. The CDR3: CASSHQSAGSYEQYF. The CDR3 DNA reads as TGTGCCAGCAGCCATCAGTCGGCGGGGTCCTACGAGCAGTACTTC.

About this clone: A read error may produce the germline difference seen at one junction end. The gene calls are TRBV5-8 and TRBJ1-1; D is undetermined. There are 13 residues in the CDR3. Germline CDR1 and CDR2: SGHTS and YDEGEE. The CDR3 nucleotides are TGTGCCAGCAGCTTGACCGGAGAAACTGAAACTTTCTTT. This gives the protein CASSLTGETETFF. The full variable domain, with the rest looked up from reference TRBV5-8 and TRBJ1-1, is EAGVTQSPTHLIKTRGQQATLRCSPISGHTSVYWYQQALGLGLQFLLWYDEGEERNRGNFPPRFSGRQFPNYSSELNVNALELEDSALYLCASSLTGETETFFGQGTRLTVV.

The V and J genes are TRBV5-1 and TRBJ1-2; possible D gene TRBD1, 5 bases. V lost 0 bases, J lost 7 bases, and 13 bases lay in between. Germline V CDR1 and CDR2: SGHRS, YFSETQ. The CDR3 is 14 residues long. CDR3 nucleotides: TGCGCCAGCAGCTTGGTGGCAGGGACTTTTGGCTACACCTTC. It yields the protein CASSLVAGTFGYTF.

The chain combines TRBV28 with TRBJ1-5, with TRBD1 as a possible D gene (6 bases). Germline V gene data show CDR1 as MDHEN and CDR2 as SYDVKM. Trimming took 5 bases from V and 6 from J, leaving 17 bases between them. This CDR3 comprises 15 residues. CDR3 residues: CASSAPSGVGQPQHF. The DNA of the CDR3 is TGTGCCAGCAGTGCCCCTTCAGGGGTGGGTCAGCCCCAGCATTTT.

This clone was detected only once. Germline and junction disagree at one end, which may indicate a read error. The genes are TRBV12-3 or TRBV12-4 and TRBJ1-2; D gene unclear. This CDR3 has 12 amino acids. The DNA of the CDR3 is TGTGCCAGCAGTTTTAGGCAGGCCGCCGCCTCCTTC. Amino acid sequence: CASSFRQAAASF.

The sample holds one count of this clone. The J gene is TRBJ2-3, the V gene TRBV7-3; TRBD2 is a possible D gene (6 bases). The germline gives CDR1 SGHTA, CDR2 FQGTGA. The ends were cut back, 3 bases at V and 1 base at J, with 8 bases in the middle. The CDR3 runs 14 residues. The CDR3 nucleotides read TGTGCCAGCAGCTTTGGGACTGGCACAGATACGCAGTATTTT. Translation gives CASSFGTGTDTQYF.